Listed here are 3 T cell receptor beta chains from one sample, sequenced in a study of response to subunit inactivated influenza vaccine. TCRdb processed the RT-PCR reads anew with MiXCR; each CDR3 protein has one entry. This table has more than 700,000 distinct CDR3 sequences, 21% appearing once. Sample: PBMCs from blood, taken less than 6 days after vaccination. These receptors all come from a man over 45 who received an inactivated influenza vaccine.

Many counts were recorded for this clonotype. This chain joins TRBV4-2 and TRBJ2-7, with D unresolved. Germline-derived CDR1 and CDR2 are LGHNA and YNFKEQ. CDR3 length equals 13 residues. Trimming stripped 0 bases from V and 3 bases from J, with 6 bases between. CDR3 DNA: TGTGCCAGCAGCCAAGATGGAATCTACGAGCAGTACTTC. It encodes CASSQDGIYEQYF.

The chain combines TRBV20-1 with TRBJ1-5; perhaps TRBD1 as D (6 bases). The germline gives CDR1 DFQATT, CDR2 SNEGSKA (reference sequence). The V end was cut by 6 bases, the J end by 0 bases, with 15 bases between. CDR3 size: 15 residues. This chain's CDR3 is CSAIRGETSNQPQHF. The CDR3 DNA is TGCAGTGCAATAAGGGGGGAGACTAGCAATCAGCCCCAGCATTTT.

This chain connects TRBV6-5 to TRBJ2-7; D perhaps matches TRBD2 (6 bases). From germline, CDR1 is MNHEY and CDR2 SVGAGI. This CDR3 is 18 amino acids long. V gave up 4 bases and J gave up 0 bases, with 22 bases separating them. The CDR3 here is CASSSFGSSGLYSYEQYF. CDR3 bases: TGTGCCAGCAGTTCTTTTGGTAGTTCCGGACTATACTCCTACGAGCAGTACTTC.